Listed below are T cell receptor beta chains from one sample, sequenced in a study of T cell responses to AZD1222 COVID-19 vaccine. Produced via immunoSEQ multiplex PCR; TCRdb's table is partial and in-frame only. Here the sample spans about 140,000 clones, 91% being singletons. Sample: peripheral blood, taken 28 days after the second dose of the MenACWY control vaccine. The receptors shown here come from an adult who received the MenACWY meningococcal vaccine as a control. Both conserved end residues are part of each CDR3. Part of the rows lack a size; the others show once, few, many or a class for expanded clones.

J: TRBJ1-5
V: TRBV2
size: .
CDR3: CASSELAAFNQPQHF

J: TRBJ2-5
V: TRBV5-6
size: .
CDR3: CASSGLGMETQYF

J: TRBJ2-1
V: TRBV29-1
size: few
CDR3: CSVEEPPGQGLGEQFF

J: TRBJ1-1
V: TRBV7-2
size: once
CDR3: CASSYRLQGRYTEAFF

J: TRBJ1-5
V: TRBV28
size: .
CDR3: CASSWAGNQPQHF

J: TRBJ2-7
V: TRBV7-9
size: .
CDR3: CASSPGGGGAKEQYF

J: TRBJ1-5
V: TRBV19
size: few
CDR3: CASEGRGAWNQPQHF

J: TRBJ2-5
V: TRBV5-1
size: .
CDR3: CASSLALAGGETQYF

J: TRBJ2-2
V: TRBV28
size: .
CDR3: CASRKSTGELFF

J: TRBJ2-5
V: TRBV7-2
size: few
CDR3: CASSLVPGGRGQETQYF

J: TRBJ2-1
V: TRBV14
size: .
CDR3: CASSQGTLNEQFF

J: TRBJ2-7
V: TRBV18
size: .
CDR3: CASSPGLADYEQYF

J: TRBJ2-1
V: TRBV12-3/TRBV12-4
size: .
CDR3: CASSLEGSDEQFF

J: TRBJ2-5
V: TRBV28
size: .
CDR3: CASRKQPNQETQYF

J: TRBJ2-7
V: TRBV6-5
size: .
CDR3: CASRADYEQYF

J: TRBJ2-3
V: TRBV19
size: .
CDR3: CASSPSAATTDTQYF

J: TRBJ1-1
V: TRBV28
size: .
CDR3: CATVNPGTNTEAFF

J: TRBJ1-4
V: TRBV18
size: .
CDR3: CASSRSQGAANEKLFF

J: TRBJ1-1
V: TRBV3-1/TRBV3-2
size: .
CDR3: CASSQGLIEAFF

J: TRBJ1-1
V: TRBV29-1
size: once
CDR3: CSVELTGNTEAFF

J: TRBJ1-6
V: TRBV6-5
size: .
CDR3: CASVNEGSPLHF

J: TRBJ2-7
V: TRBV7-8
size: few
CDR3: CASSSLVSGRASYEQYF

J: TRBJ1-2
V: TRBV5-1
size: .
CDR3: CASSYTGEGYGYTF

J: TRBJ1-5
V: TRBV28
size: .
CDR3: CASRAGTGVNQPQHF

J: TRBJ2-7
V: TRBV5-1
size: .
CDR3: CASSEEGQGYEQYF

J: TRBJ2-1
V: TRBV10-1
size: .
CDR3: CASSGTSGRTRNEQFF

J: TRBJ2-1
V: TRBV19
size: .
CDR3: CASSMGLTYNEQFF

J: TRBJ2-3
V: TRBV5-8
size: .
CDR3: CASSLGLLADTDTQYF